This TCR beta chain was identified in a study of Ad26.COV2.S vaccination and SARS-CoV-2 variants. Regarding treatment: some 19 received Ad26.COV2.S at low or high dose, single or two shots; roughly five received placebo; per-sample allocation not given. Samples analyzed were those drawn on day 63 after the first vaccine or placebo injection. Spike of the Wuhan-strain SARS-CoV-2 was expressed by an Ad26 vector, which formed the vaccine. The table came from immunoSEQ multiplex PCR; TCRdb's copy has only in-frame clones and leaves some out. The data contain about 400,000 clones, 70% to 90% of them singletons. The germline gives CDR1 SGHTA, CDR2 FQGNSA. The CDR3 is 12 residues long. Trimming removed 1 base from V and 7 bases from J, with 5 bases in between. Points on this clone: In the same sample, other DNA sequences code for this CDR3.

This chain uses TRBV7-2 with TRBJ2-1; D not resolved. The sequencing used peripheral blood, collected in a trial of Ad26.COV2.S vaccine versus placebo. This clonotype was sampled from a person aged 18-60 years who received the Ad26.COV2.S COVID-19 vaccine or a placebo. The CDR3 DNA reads TGTGCCAGCAGCTTAGGCCTAAATGAGCAGTTCTTC. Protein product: CASSLGLNEQFF.